The clone carrying this T cell receptor beta chain was counted many times. Antigen specificity is unknown. This record comes from a study of identical twins. Study findings and constraints: A lower insertion count was a feature of abundant cord blood beta clonotypes, with no such feature in memory repertoires.

V lost 6 bases, J lost 1 base, and 8 bases lay in between. This CDR3 has 13 residues. Germline V gene lookup returns CDR1 SNHLY and CDR2 FYNNEI. Everyone who donated was a healthy Caucasian. Template switching created a universal primer site, and the cDNA included unique molecular identifiers. TCRdb reprocessed the 5' RACE reads via MiXCR and lists one record per CDR3 protein. Of fewer than 800,000 distinct CDR3 sequences in the sample, less than 9% were seen once. The same sample was also used in a study of yellow fever vaccine responses in identical twins.

The J gene is TRBJ2-3, the V gene TRBV2; D gene ambiguous. The origin of this receptor is a woman aged 18-35 years in good health. Sequenced input: PBMCs. This chain's CDR3 is CASRADGTDTQYF. The CDR3 DNA sequence: TGTGCCAGCAGGGCGGACGGCACAGATACGCAGTATTTT.